One TCR beta chain is described in this entry. Its matching antigen is unknown. The data originate from a study of brain T cells in children with intractable seizures. Unmatched junction bases numbered 8, after V lost 7 bases and J lost 0 bases. In germline, CDR1 is LNHDA, CDR2 SQIVND (reference sequence). This CDR3 contains 17 residues. Sequencing was limited to surgery cases with top T cell transcript signatures in brain tissue. Patients received at least one anti-epileptic drug before surgery. Study results and caveats: Absence of clones before surgery may stem from lower sequencing depth. Patients' HCMV serostatus was unknown; virus specificity rests on CDR3 similarity alone.

Libraries were prepared by immunoSEQ multiplex PCR; TCRdb keeps only in-frame clonotypes and omits some of them. The table includes about 120,000 clones, approximately 94% detected once. The TCR sequence derives from a boy in the first two years of life with hemimegalencephaly and intractable seizures. V usage is TRBV19 and J usage is TRBJ1-4; 10 nucleotides agree with TRBD1. This specimen was peripheral blood, taken at surgery. This CDR3 reads CASKPDRGHATNEKLFF. As DNA, the CDR3 is TGTGCCAGTAAGCCCGACAGGGGGCATGCAACTAATGAAAAACTGTTTTTT.